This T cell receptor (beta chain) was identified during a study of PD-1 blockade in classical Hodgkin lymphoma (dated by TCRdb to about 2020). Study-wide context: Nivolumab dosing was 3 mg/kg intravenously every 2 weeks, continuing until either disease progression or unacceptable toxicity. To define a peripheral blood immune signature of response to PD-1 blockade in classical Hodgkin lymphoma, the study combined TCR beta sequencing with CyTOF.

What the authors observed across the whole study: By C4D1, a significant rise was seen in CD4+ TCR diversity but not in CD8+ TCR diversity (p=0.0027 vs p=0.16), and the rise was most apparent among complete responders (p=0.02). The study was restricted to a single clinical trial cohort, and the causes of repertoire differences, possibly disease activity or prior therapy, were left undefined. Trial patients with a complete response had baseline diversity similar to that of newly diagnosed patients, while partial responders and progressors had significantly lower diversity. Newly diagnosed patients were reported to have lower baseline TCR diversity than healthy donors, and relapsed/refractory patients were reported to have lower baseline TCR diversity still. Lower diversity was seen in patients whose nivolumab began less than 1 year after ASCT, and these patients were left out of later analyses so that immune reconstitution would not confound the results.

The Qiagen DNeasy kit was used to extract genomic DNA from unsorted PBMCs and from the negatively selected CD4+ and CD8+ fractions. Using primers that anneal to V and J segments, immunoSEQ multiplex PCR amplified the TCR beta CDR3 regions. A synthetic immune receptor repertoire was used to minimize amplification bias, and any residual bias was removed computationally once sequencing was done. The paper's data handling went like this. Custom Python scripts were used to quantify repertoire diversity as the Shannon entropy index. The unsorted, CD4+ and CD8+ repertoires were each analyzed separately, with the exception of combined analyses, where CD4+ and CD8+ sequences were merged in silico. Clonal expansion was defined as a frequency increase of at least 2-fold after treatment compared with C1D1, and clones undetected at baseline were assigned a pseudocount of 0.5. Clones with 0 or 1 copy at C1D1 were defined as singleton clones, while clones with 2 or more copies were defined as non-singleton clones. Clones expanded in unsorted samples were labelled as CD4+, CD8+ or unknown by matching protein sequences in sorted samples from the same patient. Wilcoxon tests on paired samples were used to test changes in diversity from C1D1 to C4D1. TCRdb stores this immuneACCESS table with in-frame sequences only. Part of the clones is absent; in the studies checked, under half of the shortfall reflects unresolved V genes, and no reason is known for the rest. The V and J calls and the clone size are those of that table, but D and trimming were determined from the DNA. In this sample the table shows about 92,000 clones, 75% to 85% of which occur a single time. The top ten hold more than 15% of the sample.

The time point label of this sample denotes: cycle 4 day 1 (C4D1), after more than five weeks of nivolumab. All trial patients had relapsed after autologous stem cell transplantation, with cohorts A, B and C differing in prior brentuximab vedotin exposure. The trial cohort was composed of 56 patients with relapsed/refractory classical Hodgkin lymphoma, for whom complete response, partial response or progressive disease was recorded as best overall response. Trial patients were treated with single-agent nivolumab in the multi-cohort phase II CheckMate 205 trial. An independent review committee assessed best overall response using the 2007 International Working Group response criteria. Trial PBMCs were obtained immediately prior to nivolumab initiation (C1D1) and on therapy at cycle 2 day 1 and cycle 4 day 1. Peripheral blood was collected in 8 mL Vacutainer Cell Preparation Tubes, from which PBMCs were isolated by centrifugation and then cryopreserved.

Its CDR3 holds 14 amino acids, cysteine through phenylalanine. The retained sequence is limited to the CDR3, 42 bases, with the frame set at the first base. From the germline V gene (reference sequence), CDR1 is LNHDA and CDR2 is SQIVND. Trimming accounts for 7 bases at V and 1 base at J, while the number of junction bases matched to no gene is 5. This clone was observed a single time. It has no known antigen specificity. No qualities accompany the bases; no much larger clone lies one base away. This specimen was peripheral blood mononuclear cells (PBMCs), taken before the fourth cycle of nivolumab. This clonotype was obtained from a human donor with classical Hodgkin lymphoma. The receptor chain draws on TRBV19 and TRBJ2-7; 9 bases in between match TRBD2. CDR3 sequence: CASKSRGGSYEQYF. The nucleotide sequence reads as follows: TGTGCCAGTAAATCGCGGGGGGGTTCCTACGAGCAGTACTTC.